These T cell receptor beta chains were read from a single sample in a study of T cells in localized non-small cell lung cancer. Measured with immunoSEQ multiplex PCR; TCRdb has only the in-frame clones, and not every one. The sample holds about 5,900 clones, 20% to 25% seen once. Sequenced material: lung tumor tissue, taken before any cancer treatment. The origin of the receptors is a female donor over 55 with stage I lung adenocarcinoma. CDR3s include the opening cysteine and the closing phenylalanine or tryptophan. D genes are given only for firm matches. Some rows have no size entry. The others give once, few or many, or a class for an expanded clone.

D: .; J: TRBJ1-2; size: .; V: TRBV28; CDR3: CASSLSSGRVGGYTF; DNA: TGTGCCAGCAGTTTATCCTCAGGCAGGGTAGGTGGCTACACCTTC
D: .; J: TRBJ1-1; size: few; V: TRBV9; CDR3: CASRADSWSTEAFF; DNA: TGTGCCAGCAGAGCCGACAGCTGGAGCACTGAAGCTTTCTTT
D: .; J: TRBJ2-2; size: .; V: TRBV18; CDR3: CASSPSGANTGELFF; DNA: TGTGCCAGCTCACCTTCAGGGGCGAACACCGGGGAGCTGTTTTTT
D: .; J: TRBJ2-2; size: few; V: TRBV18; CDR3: CASSPARLANTGELFF; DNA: TGTGCCAGCTCACCGGCCAGGTTAGCGAACACCGGGGAGCTGTTTTTT
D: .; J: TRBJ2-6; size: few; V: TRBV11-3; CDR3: CASSLGGSYSGANVLTF; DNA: TGTGCCAGCAGCTTAGGCGGCTCATACTCTGGGGCCAACGTCCTGACTTTC
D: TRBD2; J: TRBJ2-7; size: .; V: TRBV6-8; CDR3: CASSYDSLVPGLAGLEQYF; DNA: TGTGCCAGCAGTTACGACTCCCTCGTACCGGGACTAGCGGGACTGGAGCAGTACTTC
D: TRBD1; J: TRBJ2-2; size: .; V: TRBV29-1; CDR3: CSVEGQGAVTGELFF; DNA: TGCAGCGTTGAAGGACAGGGGGCGGTCACCGGGGAGCTGTTTTTT
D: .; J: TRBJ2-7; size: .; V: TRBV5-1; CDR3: CASSLPSSSYEQYF; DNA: TGCGCCAGCAGCTTGCCCTCAAGCTCCTACGAGCAGTACTTC
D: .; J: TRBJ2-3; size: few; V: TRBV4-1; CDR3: CASQRTAVTDTQYF; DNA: TGCGCCAGTCAGAGGACGGCAGTCACAGATACGCAGTATTTT
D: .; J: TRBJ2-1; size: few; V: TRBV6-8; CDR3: CAIRDSLAPLDEQFF; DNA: TGTGCCATCAGGGACTCTCTAGCGCCGCTCGATGAGCAGTTCTTC
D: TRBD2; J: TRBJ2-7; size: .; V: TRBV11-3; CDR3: CASSLPGAGTSYEQYF; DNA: TGTGCCAGCAGCCTCCCCGGAGCGGGGACCTCCTACGAGCAGTACTTC
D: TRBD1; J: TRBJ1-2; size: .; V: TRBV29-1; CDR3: CSVVGQGSSGYTF; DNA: TGCAGCGTTGTTGGACAGGGTAGTAGTGGCTACACCTTC